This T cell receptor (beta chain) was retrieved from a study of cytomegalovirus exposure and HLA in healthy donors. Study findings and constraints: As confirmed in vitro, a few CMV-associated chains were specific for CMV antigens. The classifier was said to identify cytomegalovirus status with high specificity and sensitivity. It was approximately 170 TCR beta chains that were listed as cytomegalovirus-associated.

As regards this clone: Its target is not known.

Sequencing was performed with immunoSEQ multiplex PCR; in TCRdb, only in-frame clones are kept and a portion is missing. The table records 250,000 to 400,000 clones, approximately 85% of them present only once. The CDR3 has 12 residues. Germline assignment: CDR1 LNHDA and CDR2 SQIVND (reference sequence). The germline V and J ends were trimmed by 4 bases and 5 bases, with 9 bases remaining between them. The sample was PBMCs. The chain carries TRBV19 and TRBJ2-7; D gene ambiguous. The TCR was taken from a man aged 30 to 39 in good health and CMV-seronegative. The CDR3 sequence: CASSSGAHEQYF. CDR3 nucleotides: TGTGCCAGTAGTAGTGGAGCGCACGAGCAGTACTTC.